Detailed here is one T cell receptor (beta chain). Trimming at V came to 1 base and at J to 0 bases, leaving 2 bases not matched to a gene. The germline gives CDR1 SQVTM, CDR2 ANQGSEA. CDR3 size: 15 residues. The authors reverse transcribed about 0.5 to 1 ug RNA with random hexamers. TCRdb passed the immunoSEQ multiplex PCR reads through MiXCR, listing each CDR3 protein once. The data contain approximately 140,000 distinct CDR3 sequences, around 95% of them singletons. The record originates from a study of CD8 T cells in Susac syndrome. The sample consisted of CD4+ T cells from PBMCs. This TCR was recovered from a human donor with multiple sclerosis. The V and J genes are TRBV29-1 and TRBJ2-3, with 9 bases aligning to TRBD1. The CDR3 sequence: CSVEGTGASTDTQYF. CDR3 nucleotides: TGCAGCGTTGAAGGGACAGGGGCGAGCACAGATACGCAGTATTTT.